This T cell receptor (beta chain) originates from a study of cytomegalovirus exposure and HLA in healthy donors. The CDR3 is 13 residues long. Trimming took off 0 bases at V and 3 bases at J, with 7 bases between the two ends. CDR1 and CDR2 (germline): GTSNPN, SVGIG (reference sequence). The PCR used 60 Vbeta and 13 Jbeta primers. Here immunoSEQ multiplex PCR was the method, and the copy in TCRdb shows in-frame clones only, minus some. Here the sample spans around 140,000 clones, approximately 78% being singletons. This rearrangement joins TRBV30 to TRBJ2-3; D is perhaps TRBD2 (6 bases). The receptor comes from a woman aged 50 to 65 in good health and CMV-seropositive. The source material was PBMCs. In DNA form, the CDR3 reads TGTGCCTGGAGTGTACGGGGGACAGATACGCAGTATTTT. Protein sequence: CAWSVRGTDTQYF.